This T cell receptor beta chain was captured in a study of T cells in Graves' hyperthyroidism and ophthalmopathy. Turning to the study itself: Peripheral blood samples were taken at initial diagnosis, prior to any treatment.

The study, taken as a whole, reports: Researchers found most expanded thyroid clonotypes above 0.001 in blood as well.

This clonotype was seen many times. Its antigen is not identified. Ophthalmopathy cases scored 3 or more on the Clinical Activity Score and 4 or more on NOSPECS grade, with duration below 3 months. Reasons for excluding patients were uncontrolled infection, other autoimmune disease, pregnancy or lactation. This CDR3 spans 15 amino acids. Trimming pared 0 bases from V and 1 base from J, leaving 10 bases between. Per germline, CDR1 SGHRS and CDR2 YFSETQ. Amplified regions were TCR beta CDR3 sequences from RNA transcripts. When the TCR CDR3 underwent first-round RT-PCR, the HTBI primer set was used. MiXCR was run by TCRdb on the multiplex PCR reads, yielding one entry per CDR3 protein. The profile covers 300,000 to 450,000 distinct CDR3 sequences, with approximately 18% appearing a single time and over 35% taken by the ten largest.

This clonotype originated in a man between 18 and 35 years old with Graves' ophthalmopathy. V gene TRBV5-1 combines with J gene TRBJ1-1, with D tentatively TRBD1 (6 bases). The sequencing sample was made of blood. For the CDR3, the DNA is TGCGCCAGCAGCTTGGTGGTAGGGGGGAACACTGAAGCTTTCTTT. This codes for CASSLVVGGNTEAFF.